These 22 T cell receptor beta chains came from one sample sequenced in a study of cytomegalovirus exposure and HLA in healthy donors. Primers included in the PCR were 60 Vbeta and 13 Jbeta primers. Generated by immunoSEQ multiplex PCR, the TCRdb table keeps only in-frame clones and is missing some. The repertoire holds roughly 110,000 clones, 81% seen once, with more than 2% in the top ten. Sequencing was carried out using PBMCs. The receptors stem from a man aged 30 to 45 in good health and CMV-seronegative.

The chain carries TRBV29-1 and TRBJ2-7; D remains unclear. This CDR3 region has 13 residues. The ends were cut back, 6 bases at V and 2 bases at J, with 14 bases in the middle. Germline CDR1 reads SQVTM; CDR2 reads ANQGSEA. The DNA for the CDR3 is TGCAGCGTATCTCACACCCTTCCCTACGAGCAGTACTTC. Translation: CSVSHTLPYEQYF.

The chain links TRBV7-6 to TRBJ2-2; TRBD2 agrees at 9 bases. The CDR3 runs to 14 residues. Germline V CDR1 and CDR2: SGHVS, FNYEAQ. Trimming took 5 bases from V and 8 from J; bases not matched to a gene: 6. The chain's CDR3 is CASSPGLAWGELFF. The CDR3 DNA is TGTGCCAGCAGCCCCGGACTAGCGTGGGGGGAGCTGTTTTTT. Variable domain in full (rest from reference TRBV7-6 and TRBJ2-2): GAGVSQSPRYKVTKRGQDVALRCDPISGHVSLYWYRQALGQGPEFLTYFNYEAQQDKSGLPNDRFSAERPEGSISTLTIQRTEQRDSAMYRCASSPGLAWGELFFGEGSRLTVL.

The V gene is TRBV28, the J gene TRBJ1-2; the match to TRBD1 covers 8 bases. V was clipped by 8 bases and J by 0 bases; unmatched bases: 5. The germline CDR1 and CDR2 sequences are MDHEN and SYDVKM. The CDR3 has 14 amino acids. The CDR3 DNA reads as TGTGCCAGCCGGGAACAGGGGGCTAACTATGGCTACACCTTC. It encodes CASREQGANYGYTF.

The genes are TRBV9 and TRBJ2-3, with TRBD1 matching 8 bases. V shed 3 bases and J 7 bases; nucleotides not matched to a gene: 10. Germline V gene lookup returns CDR1 SGDLS and CDR2 YYNGEE. The CDR3 consists of 15 residues. The CDR3, as DNA: TGTGCCAGCAGCGCCCTCGGGACAGGACCCTATACGCAGTATTTT. It codes for CASSALGTGPYTQYF.

The chain links TRBV19 to TRBJ1-2; D is possibly TRBD1 (5 bases). V dropped 3 bases and J dropped 5 bases, with 7 bases sitting between them. The CDR3 covers 12 residues. The germline gives CDR1 LNHDA, CDR2 SQIVND (reference sequence). CDR3 sequence (DNA): TGTGCCAGTAGTATGGGGCAATATGGCTACACCTTC. Its protein is CASSMGQYGYTF.

In its sample, this clone was seen a few times. The chain links TRBV6-5 to TRBJ2-7, with a possible D match to TRBD2 (5 bases). V was clipped by 5 bases and J by 7 bases, with 15 bases between them. The CDR3 has 13 amino acids. The V gene's germline CDR1 is MNHEY and CDR2 SVGAGI. The CDR3 here is CASSLPGRREQYF. The CDR3 nucleotides read TGTGCCAGCAGTCTGCCCGGAAGGAGGGAGCAGTACTTC.

This chain uses TRBV5-1 with TRBJ2-7; 10 positions agree with TRBD2. V lost 5 bases to trimming and J lost 3 bases; unmatched junction nucleotides: 23. The germline gives CDR1 SGHRS, CDR2 YFSETQ. The CDR3 length is 20 residues. CDR3 sequence: CASRSGRGLHSSGGNYEQYF. The CDR3 nucleotides are TGCGCCAGCAGATCAGGCAGGGGTCTACATTCTAGCGGGGGAAACTACGAGCAGTACTTC.

CDR3 coding DNA: TGTGCCAGCTCAGCTACTAGGAACTACGAGCAGTACTTC. Translated: CASSATRNYEQYF. The V call is TRBV18, the J call TRBJ2-7, with a tentative D call TRBD2 (5 bases). V shed 5 bases and J shed 3 bases, with 11 bases lying between them. Germline values: CDR1 KGHSH, CDR2 LQKENI. The CDR3 is 13 amino acids.

The chain recombines TRBV21-1 with TRBJ2-7; the tabulated D call, TRBD1, remains unverified against the DNA. TRBV21-1 is classified as a pseudogene. This CDR3 contains 15 residues. The CDR3 DNA is TGTGCCACCAGGGAGACGGGACAGAATATTCTCGAGCAGTACTTC. The encoded protein is CATRETGQNILEQYF.

The table lists this clone with a few counts. The chain combines TRBV10-2 with TRBJ2-1, with 7 bases fitting TRBD2. Germline V gene lookup returns CDR1 WSHSY and CDR2 SAAADI. V was clipped by 3 bases and J by 5 bases; unmatched bases: 1. CDR3 length equals 13 residues. CDR3 loop: CASSERGDNEQFF. The CDR3 DNA follows: TGCGCCAGCAGTGAACGGGGGGACAATGAGCAGTTCTTC.

V and J are TRBV4-1 and TRBJ2-1, with 7 bases aligning to TRBD2. The V gene's germline CDR1 is MGHRA and CDR2 YSYEKL. This CDR3 has 15 residues. The V and J ends lost 3 bases and 7 bases, in that order; junction bases with no gene match: 9. For the CDR3, the DNA is TGCGCCAGCAGCCAGATGGGGATCGGGGGGAATGAGCAGTTCTTC. This codes for CASSQMGIGGNEQFF.

The V call is TRBV30, the J call TRBJ1-2, with D perhaps matching TRBD1 (5 bases). Trimming cost V 4 bases and J 0 bases, with 12 bases left between them. Germline V gene sequence: CDR1 GTSNPN, CDR2 SVGIG (reference sequence). The CDR3 is 14 amino acids. The DNA for the CDR3 is TGTGCCTGGACCGATTGGACAACTAACTATGGCTACACCTTC. Translated, it gives CAWTDWTTNYGYTF.

J is TRBJ1-2 and V is TRBV25-1; a possible D gene is TRBD1 (5 bases). V shed 2 bases and J shed 7 bases, with 14 bases lying between them. Germline loops: CDR1 MGHDK, CDR2 SYGVNS. The CDR3 has 14 residues. The CDR3, as DNA: TGTGCCAGCAGTGAACCGCAGGGTTTTGGTGGCTACACCTTC. Residues: CASSEPQGFGGYTF.

This clone was detected only a few times. This chain connects TRBV5-1 to TRBJ2-1, with a possible D match to TRBD2 (5 bases). The CDR3 is 16 residues long. V lost 0 bases and J 3 bases, leaving 13 bases between the germline ends. CDR1 SGHRS and CDR2 YFSETQ come from the germline V gene. This chain's CDR3 is CASSLGGLAGYNEQFF. CDR3 bases: TGCGCCAGCAGCTTGGGAGGCCTAGCTGGCTACAATGAGCAGTTCTTC. The complete variable domain, with remaining parts taken from reference TRBV5-1 and TRBJ2-1, reads KAGVTQTPRYLIKTRGQQVTLSCSPISGHRSVSWYQQTPGQGLQFLFEYFSETQRNKGNFPGRFSGRQFSNSRSEMNVSTLELGDSALYLCASSLGGLAGYNEQFFGPGTRLTVL.

V gene TRBV28 combines with J gene TRBJ2-7; 10 nucleotides align to TRBD1. CDR3 length: 15 amino acids. Germline V gene lookup returns CDR1 MDHEN and CDR2 SYDVKM. V lost 6 bases to trimming and J lost 4 bases; unmatched junction nucleotides: 9. The CDR3 coding sequence is TGTGCCAGCAGACAAGACCGGGACAGGGGATACGAGCAGTACTTC. Its protein product is CASRQDRDRGYEQYF.

There are a few counts of this clone. The rearrangement links TRBV6-6 to TRBJ1-2; no reliable D call. The germline V gene has CDR1 MNHNY and CDR2 SVGAGI (reference sequence). V lost 8 bases, J lost 5 bases, and 9 bases lay in between. CDR3 length: 11 amino acids. CDR3: CASRTDYGYTF. CDR3 nucleotide sequence: TGTGCCAGCCGGACTGATTATGGCTACACCTTC.

J is TRBJ1-2 and V is TRBV5-1; maybe TRBD1 (6 bases). The CDR3 runs 15 residues. The germline V and J ends were trimmed by 0 bases and 4 bases, with 13 bases remaining between them. Germline V gives CDR1 SGHRS, CDR2 YFSETQ. CDR3 region: CASSLADRKGYGYTF. CDR3 DNA sequence: TGCGCCAGCAGCTTGGCCGACAGGAAAGGCTATGGCTACACCTTC.

The rearrangement links TRBV14 to TRBJ2-5, with D uncertain. CDR1 is SGHDN, CDR2 FVKESK, per germline. CDR3 length: 13 residues. Trimming took 0 bases from V and 1 from J, leaving 3 bases between them. The CDR3 sequence is CASSQDFQETQYF. Written as DNA, the CDR3 is TGTGCCAGCAGCCAAGACTTCCAAGAGACCCAGTACTTC.

J is TRBJ2-7 and V is TRBV16, with TRBD2 identical over 7 bases. V shed 5 bases, J shed 0 bases, and the junction held 7 bases outside the gene matches. Per germline, CDR1 KGHSY and CDR2 FQNENV. The CDR3 has 15 amino acids. The CDR3 nucleotides read TGTGCCAGCAGCTATAGCGGGTTCTCCTCCTACGAGCAGTACTTC. It yields the protein CASSYSGFSSYEQYF.

CDR3: CASSYSSVLGYTF. CDR3 nucleotide sequence: TGTGCCAGCAGTTACTCGAGCGTTTTAGGCTACACCTTC. The V gene is TRBV6-5, the J gene TRBJ1-2; D is uncertain. The CDR3 consists of 13 residues. Germline V CDR1 and CDR2: MNHEY, SVGAGI. V lost 0 bases to trimming and J lost 8 bases, with 10 bases between them.

This sequence joins TRBV4-1 and TRBJ2-1; the match to TRBD2 covers 10 bases. This CDR3 contains 17 residues. Per the germline V gene, CDR1 is MGHRA and CDR2 is YSYEKL. V shed 1 base, J shed 9 bases, and the junction held 12 bases outside the gene matches. DNA of the CDR3: TGCGCCAGCAGCCAAGGGTCGGATCGGCTAGCGGGAGCTGAGCAGTTCTTC. Translating it yields CASSQGSDRLAGAEQFF.

This chain uses TRBV30 with TRBJ2-7; D is unclear. The CDR3 contains 14 residues. Trimming left V 1 base short and J 2 bases short, with 12 bases between. Germline assignment: CDR1 GTSNPN and CDR2 SVGIG (reference sequence). Here the CDR3 DNA reads TGTGCCTGGAGTGCCCTGCGGCCCCCCTACGAGCAGTACTTC. Its translation is CAWSALRPPYEQYF.